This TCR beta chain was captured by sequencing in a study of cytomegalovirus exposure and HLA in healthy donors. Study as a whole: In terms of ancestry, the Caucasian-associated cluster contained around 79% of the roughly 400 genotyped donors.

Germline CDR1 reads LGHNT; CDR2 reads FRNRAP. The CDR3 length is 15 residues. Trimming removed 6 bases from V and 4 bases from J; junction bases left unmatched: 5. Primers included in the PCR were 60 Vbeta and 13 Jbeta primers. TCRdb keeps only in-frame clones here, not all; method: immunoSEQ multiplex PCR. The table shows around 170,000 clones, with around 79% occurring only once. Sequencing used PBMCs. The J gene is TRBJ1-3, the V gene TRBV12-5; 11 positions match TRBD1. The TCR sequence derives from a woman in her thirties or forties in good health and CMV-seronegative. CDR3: CASGRTGGRGNTIYF. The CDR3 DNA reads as TGTGCTAGTGGACGGACAGGGGGCCGAGGAAACACCATATATTTT.